Following are 23 T cell receptor beta chains from one sample sequenced in a study of OX40 agonist ivuxolimab in advanced cancers. The method was immunoSEQ multiplex PCR; TCRdb's version includes in-frame clones alone and lacks a portion of them. The sample yields about 45,000 clones, about nine tenths seen once. This specimen consisted of CD4+ or CD8+ T cells sorted from blood, obtained in a trial of the OX40 agonist ivuxolimab. All receptors derive from an adult with an advanced solid tumor such as melanoma, head and neck, liver or kidney cancer.

The chain combines TRBV29-1 with TRBJ2-1; D may be TRBD2 (6 bases). Looked up from germline, CDR1 is SQVTM and CDR2 is ANQGSEA. The CDR3 sequence is 15 residues long. The ends were cut back, 7 bases at V and 0 bases at J, with 16 bases in the middle. The CDR3 nucleotides read TGCAGCGGAGCCTCTAGCGTACGCTCCTACAATGAGCAGTTCTTC. Its protein is CSGASSVRSYNEQFF.

The CDR3 coding sequence is TGTGCCAGCTCCCCCGGGCTAGCGGGAACACACGAGCAGTACTTC. This sequence encodes CASSPGLAGTHEQYF. This chain uses TRBV2 with TRBJ2-7, with 9 nucleotides matching TRBD2. V was pared by 8 bases and J by 5 bases, with 13 bases of the junction left unmatched. The CDR3 spans 15 residues. CDR1 is SNHLY and CDR2 is FYNNEI in the germline V gene.

This chain links TRBV9 with TRBJ2-7; 9 bases match TRBD2. Trimming cost V 4 bases and J 0 bases; bases outside gene matches: 14. Germline CDR1 is SGDLS and CDR2 is YYNGEE. The CDR3 is made up of 18 amino acids. The CDR3 here is CASSPRGGRGRSSYEQYF. Written as DNA, the CDR3 is TGTGCCAGCAGCCCGAGAGGCGGGAGGGGGAGAAGCTCCTACGAGCAGTACTTC.

The V call is TRBV6-6, the J call TRBJ1-1; TRBD1 might be the D (6 bases). V was pared by 5 bases and J by 1 base, with 17 bases between. The CDR3 is 16 amino acids. Germline CDR1 is MNHNY and CDR2 is SVGAGI (reference sequence). This CDR3 reads CASSPPQGQGNTEAFF. CDR3 DNA sequence: TGTGCCAGCAGTCCCCCACAGGGTCAGGGGAACACTGAAGCTTTCTTT.

V is TRBV5-5 and J is TRBJ2-7, with 9 bases aligning to TRBD1. The germline gives CDR1 SGHKS, CDR2 YYEKEE (reference sequence). J lost 2 bases, V lost 1 base, and 1 base had no gene match. This CDR3 comprises 14 residues. The CDR3 DNA reads as TGTGCCAGCAGCTTGAGGGACAGGGCCTACGAGCAGTACTTC. Residues: CASSLRDRAYEQYF.

The chain carries TRBV19 and TRBJ2-7; TRBD2 agrees at 10 bases. V trimming: 0 bases; J trimming: 9 bases; junction bases outside the gene matches: 8. Per the germline V gene, CDR1 is LNHDA and CDR2 is SQIVND (reference sequence). The CDR3 has 15 residues. As DNA, the CDR3 is TGTGCCAGTAGTATAGAGGCCAGCGGGAGGGCCGCGCAGTACTTC. The encoded protein is CASSIEASGRAAQYF.

The V call is TRBV11-2, the J call TRBJ2-7, with 11 bases aligning to TRBD1. The CDR3 is made up of 16 amino acids. The germline CDR1 and CDR2 sequences are SGHAT and FQNNGV. J lost 5 bases, V lost 3 bases, and 9 bases had no gene match. CDR3 region: CASSFPGTGGQHEQYF. CDR3 coding DNA: TGTGCCAGCAGCTTCCCTGGGACAGGGGGACAACACGAGCAGTACTTC.

The rearrangement joins TRBV5-4 to TRBJ2-5; 9 nucleotides align to TRBD2. The CDR3 consists of 15 residues. The germline V gene has CDR1 SGHNT and CDR2 YYREEE (reference sequence). With V trimmed by 3 bases and J by 4 bases, 7 bases remained unmatched. CDR3 protein: CASSSWAGGGETQYF. In DNA form, the CDR3 reads TGTGCCAGCAGCTCGTGGGCGGGAGGGGGAGAGACCCAGTACTTC.

This chain connects TRBV5-4 to TRBJ2-1; TRBD2 agrees at 7 bases. CDR1 SGHNT and CDR2 YYREEE come from the germline V gene (reference sequence). The CDR3 has 15 amino acids. Unmatched junction bases numbered 7, after V lost 4 bases and J lost 3 bases. The DNA for the CDR3 is TGTGCCAGCAGCATCTCTAGCGGCGTCTACAATGAGCAGTTCTTC. Its translation: CASSISSGVYNEQFF. The full variable domain, rest sourced from reference TRBV5-4 and TRBJ2-1, is ETGVTQSPTHLIKTRGQQVTLRCSSQSGHNTVSWYQQALGQGPQFIFQYYREEENGRGNFPPRFSGLQFPNYSSELNVNALELDDSALYLCASSISSGVYNEQFFGPGTRLTVL.

CDR3 region: CASSSQGLATKTQYF. CDR3 DNA: TGTGCCAGCAGCTCGCAGGGTCTAGCGACGAAGACCCAGTACTTC. This chain joins TRBV21-1 and TRBJ2-5; TRBD2, the table's D call, lacks a check against the DNA. TRBV21-1 is annotated as a pseudogene. CDR3 length: 15 amino acids.

Comment on this clone: The same CDR3 is also encoded by other DNA sequences in this sample. The chain employs TRBV28 and TRBJ1-1, with D unclear. The CDR3 contains 11 residues. Germline CDR1 is MDHEN and CDR2 is SYDVKM. Trimming cost V 4 bases and J 5 bases, with 5 bases left between them. The CDR3 DNA follows: TGTGCCAGCAGTTCATTGACTGAAGCTTTCTTT. The encoded protein is CASSSLTEAFF.

This rearrangement joins TRBV7-9 to TRBJ2-5; a weak D match, TRBD1 (5 bases). TRBJ2-7 matches the DNA end more closely, so the J call is doubtful. The CDR3 covers 12 residues. Germline values: CDR1 SEHNR, CDR2 FQNEAQ (reference sequence). The CDR3 nucleotides are TGTGCCAGCAGCTTACAGGGCTACGAGCAGTACTTC. This translates into CASSLQGYEQYF.

The CDR3 region is CASRARALSGNTIYF. Here the CDR3 DNA reads TGTGCCAGCAGGGCCCGGGCCCTCTCTGGAAACACCATATATTTT. V usage is TRBV6-5 and J usage is TRBJ1-3, with no clear D. V was trimmed by 6 bases and J by 0 bases, leaving 12 bases between them. In germline, CDR1 is MNHEY, CDR2 SVGAGI. This CDR3 is 15 amino acids long.

The rearrangement uses TRBV29-1 and TRBJ2-7; no firm D call. The V end was cut by 4 bases, the J end by 3 bases, with 7 bases between. CDR1 SQVTM and CDR2 ANQGSEA come from the germline V gene. CDR3 length: 11 residues. CDR3 residues: CSVGLRYEQYF. CDR3 in DNA: TGCAGCGTTGGACTCCGCTACGAGCAGTACTTC.

The chain employs TRBV18 and TRBJ2-2; D is unresolved. The CDR3 extends over 15 amino acids. V lost 3 bases to trimming and J lost 1 base, with 9 bases between them. Per the germline V gene, CDR1 is KGHSH and CDR2 is LQKENI. The CDR3 sequence: CASSPLDRNTGELFF. The DNA of the CDR3 is TGTGCCAGCTCACCTCTCGATAGGAACACCGGGGAGCTGTTTTTT.

This clone was recorded only once. The chain recombines TRBV7-2 with TRBJ2-3; 7 nucleotides align to TRBD1. The germline gives CDR1 SGHTA, CDR2 FQGNSA. The V gene end was trimmed by 1 base and the J gene end by 0 bases; junction bases not matched to a gene: 1. This CDR3 is 15 amino acids long. CDR3 DNA sequence: TGTGCCAGCAGCTTAGAGGGGGCCAGCACAGATACGCAGTATTTT. Encoded protein: CASSLEGASTDTQYF.

J is TRBJ2-1 and V is TRBV5-1, with 8 bases matching TRBD1. The CDR3 has 16 residues. In germline, CDR1 is SGHRS, CDR2 YFSETQ. Trimming took 1 base from V and 3 from J; bases not matched to a gene: 6. The CDR3 protein is CASSLSQGAVYNEQFF. The CDR3 coding sequence is TGCGCCAGCAGCTTGAGTCAGGGGGCTGTCTACAATGAGCAGTTCTTC. The entire variable domain, with the rest obtained from reference TRBV5-1 and TRBJ2-1, is as follows: KAGVTQTPRYLIKTRGQQVTLSCSPISGHRSVSWYQQTPGQGLQFLFEYFSETQRNKGNFPGRFSGRQFSNSRSEMNVSTLELGDSALYLCASSLSQGAVYNEQFFGPGTRLTVL.

The chain links TRBV11-2 to TRBJ2-5; 13 bases are shared with TRBD2. The V gene's germline CDR1 is SGHAT and CDR2 FQNNGV. The CDR3 covers 14 residues. The V segment lost 5 bases and the J segment 11 bases; nucleotides outside the gene matches: 8. CDR3 sequence: CASSKTSGGTTQYF. The CDR3 DNA reads TGTGCCAGCAGCAAGACTAGCGGGGGGACCACTCAGTACTTC.

The CDR3: CASSASRANNEQFF. CDR3 DNA: TGTGCCAGCAGTGCGAGCAGAGCCAACAATGAGCAGTTCTTC. This rearrangement joins TRBV6-1 to TRBJ2-1, with D hard to call. The CDR3 contains 14 residues. From germline, CDR1 is MNHNS and CDR2 SASEGT. The V end lost 4 bases, the J end lost 5 bases, and 12 bases lay between the germline ends.

J is TRBJ2-7 and V is TRBV15; no clear D gene. The CDR3 loop spans 16 amino acids. The germline V gene has CDR1 LNHNV and CDR2 YYDKDF (reference sequence). The ends were cut back, 1 base at V and 5 bases at J, with 18 bases in the middle. CDR3 sequence: CATSRVVGYRKNEQYF. The CDR3 nucleotides read TGTGCCACCAGCAGAGTTGTTGGGTATAGGAAAAACGAGCAGTACTTC.

The rearrangement joins TRBV6-1 to TRBJ1-1, with D maybe TRBD1 (5 bases). Germline lookup yields CDR1 MNHNS and CDR2 SASEGT. V gave up 5 bases and J gave up 1 base, with 8 bases separating them. The CDR3 extends over 13 amino acids. The CDR3 is CASSFQGNTEAFF. The CDR3 nucleotides are TGTGCCAGCAGTTTTCAGGGGAACACTGAAGCTTTCTTT.

The rearrangement links TRBV7-2 to TRBJ1-1, with unresolved D. Germline CDR1 SGHTA, CDR2 FQGNSA. Between the trimmed V and J ends, which lost 2 bases and 9 bases, there was a span of 10 bases. The CDR3 consists of 12 residues. The CDR3 bases are TGTGCCAGCAGCTTATCCGGCACCAAAGCTTTCTTT. It encodes CASSLSGTKAFF.

This chain joins TRBV14 and TRBJ1-5; 10 positions match TRBD1. Germline-derived CDR1 and CDR2 are SGHDN and FVKESK. This CDR3 region has 13 residues. V shed 5 bases, J shed 9 bases, and the junction held 4 bases outside the gene matches. The CDR3 sequence: CASSLGQGTPQHF. The CDR3, as DNA: TGTGCCAGCAGCTTGGGACAGGGGACGCCCCAGCATTTT.